These 26 T cell receptor beta chains were sequenced from one sample in a study of blood T cell repertoires in COVID-19. Generated by immunoSEQ multiplex PCR, the TCRdb table keeps only in-frame clones and is missing some. In the table there are around 200,000 clones, 89% of which are singletons. Material: PBMCs or T cells enriched from blood (not recorded which). These receptors all stem from a woman younger than 30 who had recovered from COVID-19.

The chain has TRBV4-3 and TRBJ2-7, with 8 bases fitting TRBD1. This CDR3 contains 15 residues. CDR1 and CDR2 from the germline V gene are LGHNA and YSLEER. V lost 1 base, J lost 2 bases, and 4 bases stayed unmatched. The CDR3 sequence: CASSQGTGIPYEQYF. The CDR3, as DNA: TGCGCCAGCAGCCAAGGGACAGGGATACCCTACGAGCAGTACTTC.

The genes are TRBV5-1 and TRBJ2-1; 7 bases agree with TRBD1. The V segment lost 0 bases and the J segment 3 bases; nucleotides outside the gene matches: 6. Germline V gene data show CDR1 as SGHRS and CDR2 as YFSETQ. There are 16 residues in the CDR3. The CDR3 bases are TGCGCCAGCAGCTTGGGGGGACAGTTGGACTACAATGAGCAGTTCTTC. Translation: CASSLGGQLDYNEQFF.

The chain links TRBV23-1 to TRBJ2-2, with TRBD1 as a possible D gene (6 bases). TRBV23-1 is sorted into the ORF group, with uncertain function. CDR3 size: 17 residues. Trimming took off 1 base at V and 4 bases at J, with 16 bases between the two ends. CDR3 region: CASSQLVWGRGTGELFF. The DNA of the CDR3 is TGCGCCAGCAGTCAATTGGTCTGGGGCAGGGGCACCGGGGAGCTGTTTTTT.

CDR3 sequence: CASSQPARGSNGELFF. The CDR3 DNA follows: TGCGCCAGCAGCCAACCGGCCCGGGGTTCGAACGGGGAGCTGTTTTTT. The rearrangement links TRBV4-1 to TRBJ2-2; weak D call: TRBD2 (5 bases). The CDR3 loop spans 16 amino acids. CDR1 is MGHRA and CDR2 is YSYEKL in the germline V gene. V was cut by 2 bases and J by 7 bases, with 17 bases left in between.

J is TRBJ2-5 and V is TRBV29-1, with 7 bases matching TRBD2. V lost 4 bases to trimming and J lost 5 bases; unmatched junction nucleotides: 10. The CDR3 has 14 amino acids. Germline CDR1 reads SQVTM; CDR2 reads ANQGSEA. CDR3 coding DNA: TGCAGCGTTGGAGAGGCGGGAGCGGGGGAGACCCAGTACTTC. Translation gives CSVGEAGAGETQYF.

CDR3 in DNA: TGTGCCTGGACGAAGGCGGACACCGGGGAGCTGTTTTTT. Translated: CAWTKADTGELFF. This chain connects TRBV30 to TRBJ2-2; D is ambiguous. Germline V lookup: CDR1 GTSNPN, CDR2 SVGIG (reference sequence). The CDR3 loop spans 13 amino acids. The V and J ends lost 4 bases and 3 bases respectively, with 9 bases between them.

The rearrangement uses TRBV5-4 and TRBJ2-5; 8 nucleotides line up with TRBD2. The CDR3 loop spans 17 amino acids. Looked up from germline, CDR1 is SGHNT and CDR2 is YYREEE (reference sequence). Trimming removed 0 bases from V and 2 bases from J; junction bases left unmatched: 9. CDR3 DNA sequence: TGTGCCAGCAGCTTGGCGGGGGCTAGCGGGCCTCAAGAGACCCAGTACTTC. Its protein product is CASSLAGASGPQETQYF.

This clone was counted between two and nine times. J is TRBJ1-1 and V is TRBV28; D gene uncertain. The CDR3 sequence is 11 residues long. V was cut by 8 bases and J by 4 bases, with 8 bases left in between. Germline loops: CDR1 MDHEN, CDR2 SYDVKM. The CDR3 loop reads CASEGLTEAFF. The CDR3 DNA is TGTGCCAGCGAGGGTCTCACTGAAGCTTTCTTT.

This clone came up once. The gene calls are TRBV14 and TRBJ1-2, with 10 bases identical to TRBD1. Germline lookup yields CDR1 SGHDN and CDR2 FVKESK. The V segment lost 6 bases and the J segment 7 bases; nucleotides outside the gene matches: 11. The CDR3 length is 15 residues. Here the CDR3 DNA reads TGTGCCAGCAGACGGCCGGGACAGGGGTTGGGTGGCTACACCTTC. This sequence encodes CASRRPGQGLGGYTF.

The rearrangement links TRBV9 to TRBJ1-4; tentatively, D is TRBD1 (6 bases). With 5 bases removed from V and 8 bases from J, the gap between germline ends came to 16 bases. CDR1 is SGDLS, CDR2 YYNGEE, per germline. The CDR3 covers 14 residues. CDR3 protein: CASRPGPTGEKLFF. Here the CDR3 DNA reads TGTGCCAGCAGACCCGGGCCCACAGGGGAAAAACTGTTTTTT. The full variable domain, in which reference TRBV9 and TRBJ1-4 provide the parts outside the CDR3, is DSGVTQTPKHLITATGQRVTLRCSPRSGDLSVYWYQQSLDQGLQFLIQYYNGEERAKGNILERFSAQQFPDLHSELNLSSLELGDSALYFCASRPGPTGEKLFFGSGTQLSVL.

This clone was seen once. The chain recombines TRBV7-8 with TRBJ1-1; D possibly corresponds to TRBD1 (6 bases). Germline-derived CDR1 and CDR2 are SGHVS and FQNEAQ. Trimming shortened V by 0 bases and J by 1 base, and 18 bases separated the two germline ends. The CDR3 loop spans 18 amino acids. CDR3 sequence reads: CASSLARPRTEANTEAFF. CDR3 nucleotides: TGTGCCAGCAGCTTAGCAAGGCCCCGGACAGAAGCGAACACTGAAGCTTTCTTT.

The gene calls are TRBV4-3 and TRBJ2-5, with TRBD2 identical over 10 bases. Germline V gene sequence: CDR1 LGHNA, CDR2 YSLEER. This CDR3 has 17 residues. After removal of 2 bases from V and 3 bases from J, the junction contained 9 bases not matched to a gene. The CDR3 spells CASSQSLGTSAKETQYF. CDR3 in DNA: TGCGCCAGCAGCCAATCGCTGGGGACTAGCGCGAAAGAGACCCAGTACTTC.

V and J are TRBV7-2 and TRBJ2-5; weak D call: TRBD1 (6 bases). Looked up from germline, CDR1 is SGHTA and CDR2 is FQGNSA. Between the trimmed V and J ends, which lost 1 base and 1 base, there was a span of 10 bases. This CDR3 is built from 15 residues. The DNA for the CDR3 is TGTGCCAGCAGCTTAGAGGGGACAATCCAAGAGACCCAGTACTTC. Its translation is CASSLEGTIQETQYF. Looking up the rest from reference TRBV7-2 and TRBJ2-5 gives the full variable domain: GAGVSQSPSNKVTEKGKDVELRCDPISGHTALYWYRQSLGQGLEFLIYFQGNSAPDKSGLPSDRFSAERTGGSVSTLTIQRTQQEDSAVYLCASSLEGTIQETQYFGPGTRLLVL.

This clone appeared a few times. This rearrangement joins TRBV6-5 to TRBJ1-4; tentative D call: TRBD1 (5 bases). The CDR3 consists of 15 residues. Germline CDR1 MNHEY, CDR2 SVGAGI. Trimming took off 6 bases at V and 2 bases at J, with 13 bases between the two ends. CDR3 bases: TGTGCCAGCAGCCTCCGTGGGGCGACTAATGAAAAACTGTTTTTT. Protein: CASSLRGATNEKLFF.

The chain links TRBV2 to TRBJ1-3, with D perhaps TRBD1 (5 bases). Germline V gene data show CDR1 as SNHLY and CDR2 as FYNNEI. V was clipped by 5 bases and J by 4 bases, with 12 bases between them. This CDR3 has 14 residues. CDR3 sequence: CASSRDFPGNTIYF. Written as DNA, the CDR3 is TGTGCCAGCAGTCGGGACTTTCCGGGAAACACCATATATTTT. Full variable domain (outside the CDR3, taken from reference TRBV2 and TRBJ1-3): EPEVTQTPSHQVTQMGQEVILRCVPISNHLYFYWYRQILGQKVEFLVSFYNNEISEKSEIFDDQFSVERPDGSNFTLKIRSTKLEDSAMYFCASSRDFPGNTIYFGEGSWLTVV.

The chain joins TRBV12-3 or TRBV12-4 to TRBJ1-2, with TRBD1 matching 7 bases. The CDR3 runs to 13 residues. V shed 7 bases and J 8 bases; nucleotides not matched to a gene: 10. CDR3 nucleotide sequence: TGTGCCAGCACCCTTACAGGGGAGAGAGGCTACACCTTC. Amino acids: CASTLTGERGYTF.

The chain combines TRBV27 with TRBJ2-2; the match to TRBD1 covers 12 bases. With 6 bases clipped from V and 6 bases from J, the junction kept 11 bases outside the gene matches. The CDR3 covers 17 residues. Germline values: CDR1 MNHEY, CDR2 SMNVEV (reference sequence). The CDR3 loop is CASRLTTGTGGSGELFF. In nucleotides, the CDR3 is TGTGCCAGCAGGTTAACAACCGGGACAGGGGGCTCCGGGGAGCTGTTTTTT.

The rearrangement links TRBV28 to TRBJ2-7; a weak D match, TRBD2 (6 bases). The CDR3 runs to 14 residues. V shed 11 bases and J shed 7 bases, with 24 bases lying between them. CDR1 and CDR2 (germline): MDHEN, SYDVKM. The CDR3 DNA follows: TGTGCCGGTGGTCGGGCGGGAAATTTCTGGGAGCAGTACTTC. It is translated as CAGGRAGNFWEQYF.

The chain employs TRBV4-1 and TRBJ2-1, with D unclear. This CDR3 has 14 amino acids. CDR1 and CDR2 from the germline V gene are MGHRA and YSYEKL. V was clipped by 1 base and J by 10 bases, with 14 bases between them. In nucleotides, the CDR3 is TGCGCCAGCAGCCAAGCCCCCCTGTCTGAGGAGCAGTTCTTC. Translating it yields CASSQAPLSEEQFF.

The chain recombines TRBV4-3 with TRBJ2-1; 8 nucleotides line up with TRBD2. The CDR3 spans 14 residues. From germline, CDR1 is LGHNA and CDR2 YSLEER. J gave up 3 bases and V 4 bases, and 2 bases lay outside the gene matches. The chain's CDR3 is CASSPGTSYNEQFF. The CDR3 region has the DNA TGCGCCAGCAGCCCCGGGACTAGCTACAATGAGCAGTTCTTC.

A few counts support this clone. The V and J genes are TRBV30 and TRBJ1-1; D call uncertain. This CDR3 has 17 residues. Germline loops: CDR1 GTSNPN, CDR2 SVGIG (reference sequence). V lost 2 bases and J lost 6, with 25 bases in between. The DNA of the CDR3 is TGTGCCTGGAGTTCACGACGGGAGGGAGTTTCGAGGGCTGAAGCTTTCTTT. Protein product: CAWSSRREGVSRAEAFF.

The chain carries TRBV6-5 and TRBJ2-5, with 10 bases matching TRBD1. From germline, CDR1 is MNHEY and CDR2 SVGAGI. V lost 6 bases and J lost 1; bases outside the gene matches: 5. The CDR3 spans 15 residues. CDR3: CASSHGTGVQETQYF. The CDR3 nucleotides are TGTGCCAGCAGCCACGGGACAGGGGTCCAAGAGACCCAGTACTTC.

The chain joins TRBV3-1 (or the pseudogene TRBV3-2) to TRBJ2-5, with TRBD2 as a possible D gene (5 bases). CDR3 length equals 15 residues. With 4 bases removed from V and 1 base from J, the gap between germline ends came to 13 bases. Germline V CDR1 and CDR2: LGHDT, YNNKEL (reference sequence). The CDR3 is CASSPTLAVQETQYF. The DNA of the CDR3 is TGTGCCAGCAGCCCCACCCTAGCCGTCCAAGAGACCCAGTACTTC.

DNA of the CDR3: TGTGCCAGCAGTGAATTTGCAGGGGGCGAGGGGCCCCAGCATTTT. It is translated as CASSEFAGGEGPQHF. This sequence joins TRBV2 and TRBJ1-5; 8 nucleotides agree with TRBD1. Losses at the gene ends were 2 bases for V and 9 bases for J; bases not matched to a gene: 9. This CDR3 comprises 15 residues. The germline CDR1 and CDR2 sequences are SNHLY and FYNNEI.

The genes are TRBV28 and TRBJ2-1; the match to TRBD1 covers 7 bases. V gave up 4 bases and J gave up 4 bases; unmatched junction bases: 7. CDR1 and CDR2 (germline): MDHEN, SYDVKM. The CDR3 runs to 15 residues. In DNA, the CDR3 is TGTGCCAGCAGTTCCCCGGGACAGTCTTACAATGAGCAGTTCTTC. This translates into CASSSPGQSYNEQFF.

The chain has TRBV7-9 and TRBJ1-1; 7 bases line up with TRBD1. Trimming removed 1 base from V and 1 base from J; junction bases left unmatched: 6. Germline-derived CDR1 and CDR2 are SEHNR and FQNEAQ (reference sequence). The CDR3 consists of 16 residues. The chain's CDR3 is CASSLVSGTANTEAFF. The CDR3 DNA reads as TGTGCCAGCAGCTTAGTATCTGGGACAGCGAACACTGAAGCTTTCTTT.